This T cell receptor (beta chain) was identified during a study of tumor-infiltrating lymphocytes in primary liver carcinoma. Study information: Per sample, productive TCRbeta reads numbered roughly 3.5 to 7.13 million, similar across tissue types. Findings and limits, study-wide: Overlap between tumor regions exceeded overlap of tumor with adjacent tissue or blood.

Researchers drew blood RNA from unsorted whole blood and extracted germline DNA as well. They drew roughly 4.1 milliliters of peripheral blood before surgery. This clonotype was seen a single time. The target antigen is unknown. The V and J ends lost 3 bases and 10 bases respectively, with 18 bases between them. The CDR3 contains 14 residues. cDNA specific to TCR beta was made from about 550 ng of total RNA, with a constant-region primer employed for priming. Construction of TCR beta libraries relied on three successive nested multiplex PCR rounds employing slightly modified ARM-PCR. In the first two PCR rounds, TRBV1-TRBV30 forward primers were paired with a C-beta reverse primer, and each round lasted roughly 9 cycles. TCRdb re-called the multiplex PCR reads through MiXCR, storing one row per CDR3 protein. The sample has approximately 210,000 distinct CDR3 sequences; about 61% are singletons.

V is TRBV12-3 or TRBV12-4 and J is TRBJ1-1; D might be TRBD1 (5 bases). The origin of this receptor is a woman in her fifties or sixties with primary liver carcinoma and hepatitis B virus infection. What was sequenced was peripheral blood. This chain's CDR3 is CASSLAGLNIVAFF. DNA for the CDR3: TGTGCCAGCAGTTTGGCAGGGCTGAACATTGTAGCTTTCTTT.